Listed below are T cell receptor beta chains from one sample, sequenced in a study of shared clonotypes between healthy human individuals. TCRdb's table, derived via immunoSEQ multiplex PCR, lists solely in-frame clones and lacks some. Of around 2.1 million clones detected, roughly 91% appear once; the ten largest clones hold 1.7%. Sequencing input: naive CD8+ T cells from PBMCs. All receptors derive from a man between 18 and 29 years old in good health. Some clones in this sample may be carry-over from other donors' samples. Each CDR3 is given with its conserved first and last residue. Fields, in order: J gene, clone size, V gene, D gene, CDR3 protein, CDR3 DNA. A D gene is named only where the DNA matches it firmly. The listing skips clone size in some rows; elsewhere it reads once, few, many or a size class.

TRBJ2-7 | NA | TRBV9 | TRBD2 | CASSPGGGLAGGMQYF | TGTGCCAGCAGCCCCGGGGGGGGACTAGCGGGAGGTATGCAGTACTTC
TRBJ2-5 | few | TRBV6-5 | NA | CASSKRAETQYF | TGTGCCAGCTCGAAGAGGGCGGAGACCCAGTACTTC
TRBJ2-3 | NA | TRBV7-6 | TRBD2 | CASSVGTSGRTPRGTDTQYF | TGTGCCAGCAGCGTCGGGACTAGCGGGAGGACACCCCGGGGCACAGATACGCAGTATTTT
TRBJ1-4 | NA | TRBV4-1 | TRBD1 | CASSNRGRMEKLFF | TGCGCCAGCAGTAACAGGGGCCGGATGGAAAAACTGTTTTTT
TRBJ1-1 | NA | TRBV11-2 | NA | CASSLGGEAFF | TGTGCCAGCAGCTTAGGGGGGGAAGCTTTCTTT
TRBJ2-5 | NA | TRBV28 | NA | CASSPVRGWYQETQYF | TGTGCCAGCAGCCCCGTGAGAGGCTGGTACCAAGAGACCCAGTACTTC
TRBJ2-2 | NA | TRBV7-9 | NA | CAIARPGELFF | TGTGCCATCGCAAGACCCGGGGAGCTGTTTTTT
TRBJ2-1 | NA | TRBV9 | TRBD2 | CASSAPAGTLNNEQFF | TGTGCCAGCAGTGCCCCAGCGGGAACTTTGAACAATGAGCAGTTCTTC
TRBJ1-2 | NA | TRBV27 | NA | CASSHGGNYGYTF | TGTGCCAGCAGTCACGGGGGTAACTATGGCTACACCTTC
TRBJ1-4 | NA | TRBV7-9 | TRBD1 | CASSTGQAALSINEKLFF | TGTGCCAGCAGCACGGGACAGGCGGCCTTATCCATTAATGAAAAACTGTTTTTT
TRBJ1-4 | NA | TRBV5-1 | NA | CASSPGRAGVKEKLFF | TGCGCCAGCAGCCCTGGTCGGGCAGGGGTGAAGGAAAAACTGTTTTTT
TRBJ1-2 | NA | TRBV19 | TRBD1 | CASTGGWDYGYTF | TGTGCCAGTACAGGGGGATGGGACTATGGCTACACCTTC
TRBJ1-2 | NA | TRBV28 | TRBD1 | CASRGQANYGYTF | TGTGCCAGCAGAGGACAGGCTAACTATGGCTACACCTTC
TRBJ1-1 | few | TRBV28 | NA | CASNDGRTEAFF | TGTGCCAGCAACGATGGTCGTACTGAAGCTTTCTTT
TRBJ2-5 | NA | TRBV9 | NA | CASSVNGQAAETQYF | TGTGCCAGCAGCGTTAATGGTCAAGCGGCCGAGACCCAGTACTTC
TRBJ1-5 | NA | TRBV28 | NA | CASSFFRRVSNQPQHF | TGTGCCAGCAGTTTTTTTAGACGGGTCAGCAATCAGCCCCAGCATTTT
TRBJ2-2 | NA | TRBV28 | NA | CASSLWTGEGGELFF | TGTGCCAGCAGTTTATGGACAGGGGAGGGCGGGGAGCTGTTTTTT
TRBJ1-1 | few | TRBV6-1 | NA | CASSAPGVSEAFF | TGTGCCAGCAGCGCCCCGGGGGTCTCTGAAGCTTTCTTT
TRBJ2-7 | NA | TRBV5-4 | NA | CASSSTDGEQYF | TGTGCCAGCAGTTCGACCGATGGAGAGCAGTACTTC
TRBJ2-1 | NA | TRBV10-1 | TRBD2 | CASSDRLAGEPRGDEQFF | TGCGCCAGCAGTGACAGGCTAGCGGGAGAACCACGTGGGGATGAGCAGTTCTTC
TRBJ2-3 | NA | TRBV7-9 | TRBD1 | CASSHSRPGQGADTQYF | TGTGCCAGCAGCCATTCCCGCCCGGGACAGGGCGCAGATACGCAGTATTTT
TRBJ1-4 | NA | TRBV28 | NA | CASSPRGYGEKLFF | TGTGCCAGCAGTCCCAGGGGCTACGGTGAAAAACTGTTTTTT
TRBJ2-1 | NA | TRBV19 | NA | CASSTWTGYNEQFF | TGTGCCAGTAGTACGTGGACTGGGTACAATGAGCAGTTCTTC
TRBJ1-2 | few | TRBV30 | NA | CAWSGTTYGYTF | TGTGCCTGGAGTGGGACAACCTATGGCTACACCTTC
TRBJ1-4 | once | TRBV2 | NA | CASILGGWPNEKLFF | TGTGCCAGCATCCTGGGAGGGTGGCCTAATGAAAAACTGTTTTTT
TRBJ2-1 | NA | TRBV27 | NA | CASSFVGRGPPYNEQFF | TGTGCCAGCAGTTTTGTCGGCAGGGGACCCCCCTACAATGAGCAGTTCTTC
TRBJ2-5 | NA | TRBV2 | TRBD2 | CASISRTSGNQETQYF | TGTGCCAGCATTTCGCGAACTAGCGGGAACCAAGAGACCCAGTACTTC
TRBJ2-6 | NA | TRBV27 | NA | CASSLGLGQISGANVLTF | TGTGCCAGCAGTTTAGGTTTAGGACAGATCTCTGGGGCCAACGTCCTGACTTTC
TRBJ2-7 | NA | TRBV20-1 | TRBD1 | CSARAAGTGYF | TGCAGTGCTAGAGCCGCTGGGACAGGCTACTTC
TRBJ1-1 | NA | TRBV6-5 | NA | CASSYRRDGTEAFF | TGTGCCAGCAGTTACAGGAGGGATGGCACTGAAGCTTTCTTT
TRBJ2-6 | NA | TRBV27 | TRBD1 | CASRDRARYSGANVLTF | TGTGCCAGCAGGGACAGGGCTCGATACTCTGGGGCCAACGTCCTGACTTTC
TRBJ2-3 | NA | TRBV27 | NA | CASSALVGRTDTQYF | TGTGCCAGCAGCGCCCTGGTAGGGAGAACAGATACGCAGTATTTT
TRBJ1-3 | once | TRBV28 | NA | CASSLNREPGNTIYF | TGTGCCAGCAGTTTGAACAGGGAACCTGGAAACACCATATATTTT
TRBJ2-2 | NA | TRBV4-3 | NA | CASSPSSYTNTGELFF | TGCGCCAGCAGCCCCTCGAGCTACACGAACACCGGGGAGCTGTTTTTT
TRBJ2-1 | NA | TRBV27 | NA | CASSPGAYNEQFF | TGTGCCAGCAGCCCTGGGGCGTACAATGAGCAGTTCTTC
TRBJ2-2 | NA | TRBV4-1 | NA | CASSPPRSGELFF | TGCGCCAGCAGCCCCCCTAGATCCGGGGAGCTGTTTTTT
TRBJ2-5 | once | TRBV21-1 | NA | CASSKALRQGLQETQYF | TGTGCCAGCAGCAAAGCGCTTAGACAGGGTCTCCAAGAGACCCAGTACTTC